This T cell receptor beta chain was identified during a study of PD-L1 blockade in urothelial cancer. Background on the study: Samples came from 3 weeks, at the second dose, and 6 weeks into treatment.

The assay was immunoSEQ multiplex PCR, and TCRdb's table has in-frame clones only and misses some. The table has 95,000 to 100,000 clones, roughly 91% seen once. The trim removed 4 bases at V and 11 bases at J, leaving 7 bases unmatched. The CDR3 is 12 amino acids. In germline, CDR1 is SGHDT, CDR2 YYEEEE. Indicated time point: pretreatment peripheral blood. All patients handed over anywhere from 1 to 8 samples, pretreatment and on-treatment. Sequencing used PBMCs, obtained around atezolizumab (anti-PD-L1) treatment. This receptor was taken from a man between 60 and 75 years old with urothelial cancer. V gene TRBV5-6 combines with J gene TRBJ2-7, with TRBD1 matching 9 bases. The CDR3, as DNA: TGTGCCAGCAGCCGGACAGGGGTTGAAGAGTACTTC. Translating it yields CASSRTGVEEYF. Variable domain in full (rest from reference TRBV5-6 and TRBJ2-7): DAGVTQSPTHLIKTRGQQVTLRCSPKSGHDTVSWYQQALGQGPQFIFQYYEEEERQRGNFPDRFSGHQFPNYSSELNVNALLLGDSALYLCASSRTGVEEYFGPGTRLTVT.